Each of the 8 T cell receptor beta chains below was sequenced from the same sample in a study of vaccination and CD4 T cells after COVID-19. Treatment specified: approximately 9-day PBMC culture with coronavirus spike peptide pools or control peptides (ViraFEST assay). Sequenced with the Oncomine TCR Beta short-read assay was DNA taken from cultured CD4+ T cells. MiXCR was run by TCRdb on the PCR reads, yielding one entry per CDR3 protein. The data hold over 8,000 distinct CDR3 sequences, with about 60% observed a single time. These receptors have no known antigen. Sequencing input: CD4+ T cells from blood, cultured in vitro. These receptor sequences come from a human donor who had recovered from COVID-19.

The chain is built from TRBV2 and TRBJ1-2; D ambiguous. Germline values: CDR1 SNHLY, CDR2 FYNNEI. The V end was cut by 8 bases, the J end by 3 bases, with 13 bases between. The CDR3 totals 13 residues. The CDR3 DNA sequence: TGTGCCAGCGGTTCGCTGGCCTACTATGGCTACACCTTC. Protein: CASGSLAYYGYTF.

The J gene is TRBJ1-1, the V gene TRBV19, with D maybe TRBD1 (5 bases). V was trimmed by 3 bases and J by 5 bases, leaving 13 bases between them. Germline CDR1 is LNHDA and CDR2 is SQIVND (reference sequence). The CDR3 sequence is 14 residues long. As DNA, the CDR3 is TGTGCCAGTAGTATCTATCTCGGGGGAACTGAAGCTTTCTTT. Residues: CASSIYLGGTEAFF.

This clonotype is classed as large. V usage is TRBV24-1 and J usage is TRBJ2-2, with D perhaps matching TRBD1 (6 bases). With 5 bases removed from V and 5 bases from J, the gap between germline ends came to 11 bases. Looked up from germline, CDR1 is KGHDR and CDR2 is SFDVKD. The CDR3 has 14 amino acids. The CDR3 DNA is TGTGCCACCAGTGGGACAGCTAATACCGGGGAGCTGTTTTTT. Translation gives CATSGTANTGELFF.

This rearrangement joins TRBV21-1 to TRBJ2-3; the table calls TRBD1, which could not be checked here. TRBV21-1 is labeled a pseudogene. The CDR3 is 15 residues long. This chain's CDR3 is CASSIWTGGTDTQYF. The CDR3 nucleotides read TGTGCCAGCAGCATTTGGACAGGAGGCACAGATACGCAGTATTTT.

This clonotype appeared a few times. The V and J genes are TRBV11-3 and TRBJ2-2; D is undetermined. The germline V gene encodes CDR1 SGHNT and CDR2 YENEEA. CDR3 length equals 12 residues. The ends were cut back, 5 bases at V and 3 bases at J, with 4 bases in the middle. CDR3 DNA: TGTGCCAGCAGCCCCTACACCGGGGAGCTGTTTTTT. Amino acid sequence: CASSPYTGELFF. Together with reference TRBV11-3 and TRBJ2-2, the CDR3 gives the full variable domain: EAGVVQSPRYKIIEKKQPVAFWCNPISGHNTLYWYLQNLGQGPELLIRYENEEAVDDSQLPKDRFSAERLKGVDSTLKIQPAELGDSAVYLCASSPYTGELFFGEGSRLTVL.

The rearrangement uses TRBV4-1 and TRBJ2-7; TRBD2 matches 9 bases. The CDR3 spans 15 residues. Germline loops: CDR1 MGHRA, CDR2 YSYEKL. V lost 2 bases to trimming and J lost 7 bases; unmatched junction nucleotides: 9. CDR3 protein: CASSQTGTSKEEQYF. The CDR3, as DNA: TGCGCCAGCAGCCAAACCGGGACTAGCAAGGAGGAGCAGTACTTC.

V gene TRBV20-1 combines with J gene TRBJ2-5; TRBD1 might be the D (6 bases). The CDR3 runs 13 residues. Trimming took off 3 bases at V and 4 bases at J, with 12 bases between the two ends. The germline gives CDR1 DFQATT, CDR2 SNEGSKA (reference sequence). The CDR3 DNA reads TGCAGTGCTAGTAGGGGGAGTAGAGAGACCCAGTACTTC. Residues: CSASRGSRETQYF.

The rearrangement uses TRBV24-1 and TRBJ2-5; 8 bases are shared with TRBD1. The CDR3 extends over 18 amino acids. J lost 3 bases, V lost 5 bases, and 16 bases had no gene match. Germline V lookup: CDR1 KGHDR, CDR2 SFDVKD. The CDR3 DNA reads TGTGCCACCAGTGGGAAGAACTTGGACAGGGCAACGGAAGAGACCCAGTACTTC. This encodes CATSGKNLDRATEETQYF.